This T cell receptor beta chain was sequenced during a study of cytomegalovirus exposure and HLA in healthy donors. Regarding the study as a whole: In terms of immune exposure information, only CMV serostatus was available.

The PCR employed 60 Vbeta primers together with 13 Jbeta primers. Libraries were prepared by immunoSEQ multiplex PCR; TCRdb keeps only in-frame clonotypes and omits some of them. The table records about 99,000 clones, nearly 80% of them present only once. This CDR3 is 13 amino acids long. V was clipped by 0 bases and J by 4 bases, with 7 bases between them. The germline CDR1 and CDR2 sequences are KGHSH and LQKENI. As for this clone: The antigen is unknown.

This chain joins TRBV18 and TRBJ2-7; D perhaps matches TRBD1 (6 bases). The source of this sequence is a man in his 60s in good health and CMV-seropositive. Sequencing input: PBMCs. CDR3: CASSPPGGYEQYF. The CDR3 nucleotides are TGTGCCAGCTCACCACCAGGGGGATACGAGCAGTACTTC. Drawing the rest from reference TRBV18 and TRBJ2-7, the complete variable domain is NAGVMQNPRHLVRRRGQEARLRCSPMKGHSHVYWYRQLPEEGLKFMVYLQKENIIDESGMPKERFSAEFPKEGPSILRIQQVVRGDSAAYFCASSPPGGYEQYFGPGTRLTVT.